This entry describes one T cell receptor (beta chain). The sample originates from a study of beta chain features in type 1 diabetes. Reverse transcribing all isolated RNA meant expressed TCRB transcripts were sequenced. The protocol was immunoSEQ multiplex PCR, while the TCRdb copy is restricted to in-frame clones and leaves out a portion. The table shows more than 20,000 clones, with almost 70% occurring only once. This CDR3 is 16 amino acids long. Trimming took 3 bases from V and 8 from J; bases not matched to a gene: 11. Germline assignment: CDR1 KGHSH and CDR2 LQKENI. The J gene is TRBJ2-1, the V gene TRBV18; 9 nucleotides match TRBD1. The sample consisted of Tregs from blood. The origin of this receptor is a woman aged 40-49 years in good health. CDR3 bases: TGTGCCAGCTCACCCCGGGACAGGGAAATAGTCCATGAGCAGTTCTTC. This codes for CASSPRDREIVHEQFF.